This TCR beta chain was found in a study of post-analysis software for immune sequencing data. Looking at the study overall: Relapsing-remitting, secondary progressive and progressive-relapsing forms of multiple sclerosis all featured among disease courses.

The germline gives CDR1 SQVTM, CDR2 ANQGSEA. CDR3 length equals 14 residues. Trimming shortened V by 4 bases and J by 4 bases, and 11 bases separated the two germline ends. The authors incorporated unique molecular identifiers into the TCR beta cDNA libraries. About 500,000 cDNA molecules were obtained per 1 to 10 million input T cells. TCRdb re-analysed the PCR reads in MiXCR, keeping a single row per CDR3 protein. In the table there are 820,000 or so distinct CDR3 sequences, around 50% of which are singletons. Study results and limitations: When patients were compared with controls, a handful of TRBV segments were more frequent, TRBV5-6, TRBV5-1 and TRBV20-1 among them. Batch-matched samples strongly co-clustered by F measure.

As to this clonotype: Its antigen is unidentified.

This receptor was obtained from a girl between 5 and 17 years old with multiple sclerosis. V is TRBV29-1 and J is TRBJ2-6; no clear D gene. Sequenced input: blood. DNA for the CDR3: TGCAGCGTTGGGCTTGGTGAAGGGGCCAACGTCCTGACTTTC. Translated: CSVGLGEGANVLTF.